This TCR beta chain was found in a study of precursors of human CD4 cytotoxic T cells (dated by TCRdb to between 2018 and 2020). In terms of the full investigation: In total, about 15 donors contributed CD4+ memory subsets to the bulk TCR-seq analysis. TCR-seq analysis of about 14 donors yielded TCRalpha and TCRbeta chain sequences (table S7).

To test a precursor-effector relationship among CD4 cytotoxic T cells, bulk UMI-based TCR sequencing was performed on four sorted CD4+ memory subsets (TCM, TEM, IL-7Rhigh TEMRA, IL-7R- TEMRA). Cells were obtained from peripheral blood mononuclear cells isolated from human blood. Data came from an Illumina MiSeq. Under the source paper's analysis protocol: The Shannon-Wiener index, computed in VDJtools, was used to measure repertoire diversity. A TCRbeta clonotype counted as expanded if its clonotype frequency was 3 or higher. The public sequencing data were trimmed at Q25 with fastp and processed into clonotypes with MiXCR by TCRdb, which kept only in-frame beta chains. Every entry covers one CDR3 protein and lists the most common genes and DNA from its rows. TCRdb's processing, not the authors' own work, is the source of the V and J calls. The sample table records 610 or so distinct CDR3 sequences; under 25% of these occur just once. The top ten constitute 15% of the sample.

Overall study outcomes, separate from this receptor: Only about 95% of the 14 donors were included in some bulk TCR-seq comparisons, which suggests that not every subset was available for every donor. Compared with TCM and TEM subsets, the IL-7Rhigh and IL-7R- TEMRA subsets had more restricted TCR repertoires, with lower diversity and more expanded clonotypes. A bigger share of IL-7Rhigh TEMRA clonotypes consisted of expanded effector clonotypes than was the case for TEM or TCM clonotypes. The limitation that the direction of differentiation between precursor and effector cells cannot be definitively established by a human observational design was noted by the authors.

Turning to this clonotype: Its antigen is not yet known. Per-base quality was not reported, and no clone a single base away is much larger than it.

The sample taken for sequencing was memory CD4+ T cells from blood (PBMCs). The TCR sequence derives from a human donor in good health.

CDR3 sequence: CSVRTNSNQPQHF. The sequenced DNA is TGCAGCGTTCGGACAAATAGCAATCAGCCCCAGCATTTT. The sequence is built from TRBV29-1 and TRBJ1-5; possibly the D gene is TRBD1, per 5 matching bases. Relative to germline, V is 5 bases shorter and J is 0 bases shorter, with 8 bases between their ends. From the germline V gene, CDR1 is SQVTM and CDR2 is ANQGSEA. There are 13 amino acids in the CDR3, from cysteine to phenylalanine inclusive. Only the CDR3 DNA is retained, 39 bases long and in frame from the first base.